The entry that follows covers one T cell receptor beta chain sequence. No antigen is known for it. The entry originates in a study of T cell responses to AZD1222 COVID-19 vaccine. Overall study results and limits: Females outnumbered males among donors, who were mostly white British; clonal diversity was possibly underestimated. Spike-specific TCR depth and breadth grew after two AZD1222 doses.

Assay used: immunoSEQ multiplex PCR; TCRdb lists only in-frame clones, some missing. The sample holds approximately 81,000 clones; 75% to 95% are singletons and the top ten take less than 5.5%. This specimen was peripheral blood, taken on day 0 of MenACWY control vaccination. This clonotype was obtained from an adult in good health.

The CDR3 DNA follows: TGTGCCAGCAGCCCACAGGGTTTCTCGGTCAACTATGGCTACACCTTC. Its protein product is CASSPQGFSVNYGYTF. V gene TRBV7-2 combines with J gene TRBJ1-2; weak D call: TRBD1 (6 bases). Trimming stripped 5 bases from V and 2 bases from J, with 18 bases between. Germline V gene lookup returns CDR1 SGHTA and CDR2 FQGNSA. This CDR3 spans 16 amino acids.